This T cell receptor (beta chain) was found in a study of T-cell reconstitution after alpha-beta-depleted transplantation in children. CDR3 length: 15 residues. Germline assignment: CDR1 SGHRS and CDR2 YFSETQ. J was trimmed by 8 bases and V by 1 base; bases with no gene match: 8. The library targeted TCRbeta and was prepared with unique molecular identifiers. TCRdb independently ran MiXCR on the PCR reads; one entry per CDR3 protein. The table includes 440,000 or so distinct CDR3 sequences, 9.5% to 13% detected once. This clonotype was seen many times. The chain employs TRBV5-1 and TRBJ1-4, with 7 positions matching TRBD1. Sequenced here: PBMCs from the stem cell graft donor, sampled from the stem cell graft. This TCR was recovered from a human donor who donated a stem cell graft to a child with acute myeloid leukemia. This chain's CDR3 is CASSLRTGQREKLFF. The CDR3 DNA follows: TGCGCCAGCAGCTTGAGGACAGGACAGAGGGAAAAACTGTTTTTT.